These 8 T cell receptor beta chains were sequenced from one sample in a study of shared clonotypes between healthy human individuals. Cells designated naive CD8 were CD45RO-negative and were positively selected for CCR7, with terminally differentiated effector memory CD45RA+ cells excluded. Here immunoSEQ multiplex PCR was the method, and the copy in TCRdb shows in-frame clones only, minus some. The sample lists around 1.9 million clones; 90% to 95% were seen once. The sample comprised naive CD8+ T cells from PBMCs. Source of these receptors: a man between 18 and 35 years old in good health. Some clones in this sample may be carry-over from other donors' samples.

CDR3 protein: CASSPRGGGYEQYF. CDR3 sequence (DNA): TGTGCCAGCAGTCCTCGTGGAGGGGGCTACGAGCAGTACTTC. The chain carries TRBV27 and TRBJ2-7; the D call may be TRBD1 or TRBD2 (6 bases each). The CDR3 loop spans 14 amino acids. Trimming pared 5 bases from V and 3 bases from J, leaving 14 bases between. Germline CDR1 and CDR2: MNHEY and SMNVEV (reference sequence).

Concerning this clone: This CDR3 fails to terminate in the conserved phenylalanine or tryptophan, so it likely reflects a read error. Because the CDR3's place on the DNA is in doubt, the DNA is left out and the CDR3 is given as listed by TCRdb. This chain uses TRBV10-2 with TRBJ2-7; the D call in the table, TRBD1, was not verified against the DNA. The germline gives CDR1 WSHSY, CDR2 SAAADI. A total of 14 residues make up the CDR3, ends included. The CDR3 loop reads CASSEGTVVSPLVN.

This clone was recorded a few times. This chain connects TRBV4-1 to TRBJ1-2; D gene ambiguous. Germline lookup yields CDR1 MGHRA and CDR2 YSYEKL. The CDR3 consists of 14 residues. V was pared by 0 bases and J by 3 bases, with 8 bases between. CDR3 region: CASSQERQDYGYTF. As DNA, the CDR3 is TGCGCCAGCAGCCAAGAAAGGCAGGACTATGGCTACACCTTC.

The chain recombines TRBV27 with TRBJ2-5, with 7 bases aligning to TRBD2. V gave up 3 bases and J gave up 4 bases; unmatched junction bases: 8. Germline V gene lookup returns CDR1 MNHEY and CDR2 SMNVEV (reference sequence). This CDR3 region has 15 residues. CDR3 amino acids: CASSFGTKGGETQYF. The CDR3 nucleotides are TGTGCCAGCAGTTTCGGGACTAAGGGAGGAGAGACCCAGTACTTC.

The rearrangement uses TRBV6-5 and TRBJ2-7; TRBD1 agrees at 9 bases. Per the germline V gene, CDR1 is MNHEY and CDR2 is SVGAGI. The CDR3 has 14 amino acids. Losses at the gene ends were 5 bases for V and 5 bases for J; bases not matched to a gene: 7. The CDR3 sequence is CASSPGQGFHEQYF. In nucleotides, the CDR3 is TGTGCCAGCAGTCCGGGACAGGGTTTTCACGAGCAGTACTTC.

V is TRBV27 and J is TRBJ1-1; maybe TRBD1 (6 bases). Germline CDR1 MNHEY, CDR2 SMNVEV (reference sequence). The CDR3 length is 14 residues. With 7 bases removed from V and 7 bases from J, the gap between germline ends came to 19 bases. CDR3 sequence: CASNPRGVRGEAFF. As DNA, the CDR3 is TGTGCCAGCAACCCTAGGGGGGTGCGTGGTGAAGCTTTCTTT.

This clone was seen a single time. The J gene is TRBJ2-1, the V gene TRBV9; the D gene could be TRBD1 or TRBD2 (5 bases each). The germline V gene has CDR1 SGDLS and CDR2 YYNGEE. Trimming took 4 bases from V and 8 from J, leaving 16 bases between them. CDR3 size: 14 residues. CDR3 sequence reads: CASSSRGPMDEQFF. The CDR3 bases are TGTGCCAGCAGCTCGAGGGGTCCCATGGATGAGCAGTTCTTC.

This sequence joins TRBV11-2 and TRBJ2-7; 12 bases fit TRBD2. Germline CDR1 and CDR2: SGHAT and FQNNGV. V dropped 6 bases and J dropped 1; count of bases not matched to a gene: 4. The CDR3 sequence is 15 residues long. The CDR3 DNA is TGTGCCAGCAGTCCTACTAGCGGGGGGTCCTACGAGCAGTACTTC. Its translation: CASSPTSGGSYEQYF.